The entry below describes one T cell receptor beta chain. Its antigen remains unknown. This specimen comes from a study of OX40 agonist ivuxolimab in advanced cancers. Study-level results: At 0.1 to 3.0 mg/kg and by week 6, clonal expansion occurred in CD4+ and CD8+ blood T cells.

The repertoire was sequenced with immunoSEQ multiplex PCR; TCRdb's copy has only in-frame clones and lacks some. Among fewer than 80,000 clones listed, roughly 87% were seen once. Trimming pared 0 bases from V and 0 bases from J, leaving 6 bases between. The CDR3 totals 14 residues. CDR1 is MNHEY, CDR2 SMNVEV, per germline (reference sequence). The sample here was CD4+ or CD8+ T cells sorted from blood, taken in a trial of the OX40 agonist ivuxolimab. The TCR comes from an adult with an advanced solid tumor such as melanoma, head and neck, liver or kidney cancer. J is TRBJ2-7 and V is TRBV27; D call uncertain. In DNA, the CDR3 is TGTGCCAGCAGTTTATCCCGGAGCTCCTACGAGCAGTACTTC. Amino acids: CASSLSRSSYEQYF.